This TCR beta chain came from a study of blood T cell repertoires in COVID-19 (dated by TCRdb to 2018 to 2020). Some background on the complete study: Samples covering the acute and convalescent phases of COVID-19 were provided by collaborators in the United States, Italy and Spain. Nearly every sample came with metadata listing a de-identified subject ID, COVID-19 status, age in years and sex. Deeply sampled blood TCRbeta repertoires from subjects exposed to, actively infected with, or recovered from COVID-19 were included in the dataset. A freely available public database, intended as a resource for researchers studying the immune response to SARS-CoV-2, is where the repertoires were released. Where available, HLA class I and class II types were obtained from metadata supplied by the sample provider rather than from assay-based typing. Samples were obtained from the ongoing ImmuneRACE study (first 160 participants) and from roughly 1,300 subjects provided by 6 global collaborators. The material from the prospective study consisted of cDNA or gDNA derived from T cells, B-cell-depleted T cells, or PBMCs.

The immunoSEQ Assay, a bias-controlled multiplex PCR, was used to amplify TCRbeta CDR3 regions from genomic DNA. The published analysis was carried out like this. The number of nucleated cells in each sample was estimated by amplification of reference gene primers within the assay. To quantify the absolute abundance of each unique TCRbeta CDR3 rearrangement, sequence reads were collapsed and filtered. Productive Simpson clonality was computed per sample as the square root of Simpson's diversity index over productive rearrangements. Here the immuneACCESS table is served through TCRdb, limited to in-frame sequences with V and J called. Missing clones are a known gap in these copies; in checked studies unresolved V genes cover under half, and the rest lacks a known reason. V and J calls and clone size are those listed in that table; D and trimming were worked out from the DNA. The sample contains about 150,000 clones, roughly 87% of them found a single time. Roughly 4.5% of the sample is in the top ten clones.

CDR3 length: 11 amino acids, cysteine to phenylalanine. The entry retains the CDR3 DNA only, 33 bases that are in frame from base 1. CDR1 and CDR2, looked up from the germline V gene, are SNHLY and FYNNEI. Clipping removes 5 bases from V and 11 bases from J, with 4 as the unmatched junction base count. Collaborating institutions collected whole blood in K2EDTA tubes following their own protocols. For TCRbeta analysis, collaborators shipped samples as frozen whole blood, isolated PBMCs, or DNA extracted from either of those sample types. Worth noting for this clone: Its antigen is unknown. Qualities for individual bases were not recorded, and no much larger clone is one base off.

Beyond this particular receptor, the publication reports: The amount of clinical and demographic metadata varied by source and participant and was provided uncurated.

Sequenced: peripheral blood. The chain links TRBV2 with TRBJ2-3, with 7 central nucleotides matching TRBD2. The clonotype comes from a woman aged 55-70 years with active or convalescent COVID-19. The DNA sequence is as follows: TGTGCCAGCAGTCCTGGACTAGGGCAGTATTTT. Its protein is CASSPGLGQYF.